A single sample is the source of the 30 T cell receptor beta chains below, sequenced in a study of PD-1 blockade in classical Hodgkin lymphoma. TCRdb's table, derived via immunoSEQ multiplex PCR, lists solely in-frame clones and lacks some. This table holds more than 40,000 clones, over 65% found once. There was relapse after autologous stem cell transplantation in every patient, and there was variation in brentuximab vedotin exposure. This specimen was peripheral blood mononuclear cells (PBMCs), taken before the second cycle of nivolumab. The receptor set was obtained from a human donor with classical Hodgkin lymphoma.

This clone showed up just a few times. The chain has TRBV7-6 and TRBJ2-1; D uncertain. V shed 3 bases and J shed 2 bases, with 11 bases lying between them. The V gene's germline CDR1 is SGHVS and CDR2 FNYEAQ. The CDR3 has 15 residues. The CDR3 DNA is TGTGCCAGCAGCTTGCAAAGAATAACCTACAATGAGCAGTTCTTC. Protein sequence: CASSLQRITYNEQFF.

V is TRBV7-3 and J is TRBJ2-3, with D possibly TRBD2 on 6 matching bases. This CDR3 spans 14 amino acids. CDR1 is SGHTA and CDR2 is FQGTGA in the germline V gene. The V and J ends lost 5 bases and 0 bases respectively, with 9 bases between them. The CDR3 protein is CASSPGLSTDTQYF. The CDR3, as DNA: TGTGCCAGCAGCCCGGGACTTAGCACAGATACGCAGTATTTT.

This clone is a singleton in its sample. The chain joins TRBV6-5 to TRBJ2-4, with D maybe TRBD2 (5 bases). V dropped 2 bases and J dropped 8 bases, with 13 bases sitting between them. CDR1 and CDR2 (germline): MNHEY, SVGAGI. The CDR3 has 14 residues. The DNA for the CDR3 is TGTGCCAGCAGTTACGCCCTAACCGGGGACATTCAGTACTTC. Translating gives CASSYALTGDIQYF.

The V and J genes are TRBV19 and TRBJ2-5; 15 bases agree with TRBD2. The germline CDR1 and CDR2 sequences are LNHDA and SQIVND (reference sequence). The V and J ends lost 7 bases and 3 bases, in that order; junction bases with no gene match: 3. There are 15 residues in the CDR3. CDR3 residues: CASMGLAGGEETQYF. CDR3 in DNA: TGTGCCAGTATGGGACTAGCGGGAGGAGAAGAGACCCAGTACTTC.

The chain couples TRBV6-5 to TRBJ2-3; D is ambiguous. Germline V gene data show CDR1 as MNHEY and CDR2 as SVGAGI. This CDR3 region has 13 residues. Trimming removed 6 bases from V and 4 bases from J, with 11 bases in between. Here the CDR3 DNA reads TGTGCCAGCAGCCTCCTCAGTGCAGATACGCAGTATTTT. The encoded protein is CASSLLSADTQYF.

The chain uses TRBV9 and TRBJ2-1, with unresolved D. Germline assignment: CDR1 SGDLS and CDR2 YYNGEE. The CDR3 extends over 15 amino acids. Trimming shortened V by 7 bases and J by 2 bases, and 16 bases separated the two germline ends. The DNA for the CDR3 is TGTGCCAGCGGGGTGGCGTCAGTCCCCTACAATGAGCAGTTCTTC. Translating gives CASGVASVPYNEQFF.

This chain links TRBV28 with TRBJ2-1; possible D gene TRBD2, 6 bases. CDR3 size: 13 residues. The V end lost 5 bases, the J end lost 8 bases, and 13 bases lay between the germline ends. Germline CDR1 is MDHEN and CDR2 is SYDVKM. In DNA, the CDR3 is TGTGCCAGCAGTCCCTATCCGGGGGATGAGCAGTTCTTC. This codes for CASSPYPGDEQFF.

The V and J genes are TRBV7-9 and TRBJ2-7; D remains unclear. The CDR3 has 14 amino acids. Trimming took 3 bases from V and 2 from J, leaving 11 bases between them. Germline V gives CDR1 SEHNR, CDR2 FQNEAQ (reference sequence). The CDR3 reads CASSFPAGAYEQYF. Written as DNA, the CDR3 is TGTGCCAGCAGCTTCCCGGCAGGAGCCTACGAGCAGTACTTC.

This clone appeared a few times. CDR3 DNA sequence: TGTGCCAGCAGCTTACGTAGTGGCTACGAGCAGTACTTC. As protein: CASSLRSGYEQYF. The chain combines TRBV7-6 with TRBJ2-7; D call uncertain. This CDR3 is 13 amino acids long. Germline V gene sequence: CDR1 SGHVS, CDR2 FNYEAQ. The V and J ends lost 2 bases and 3 bases respectively, with 8 bases between them.

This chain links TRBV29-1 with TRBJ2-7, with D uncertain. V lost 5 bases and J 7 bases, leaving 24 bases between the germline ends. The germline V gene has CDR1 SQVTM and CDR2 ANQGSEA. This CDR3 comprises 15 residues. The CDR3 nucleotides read TGCAGCGTTTCTCACGTTCTCGGGCGGCTGAGGGAGCAGTACTTC. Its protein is CSVSHVLGRLREQYF.

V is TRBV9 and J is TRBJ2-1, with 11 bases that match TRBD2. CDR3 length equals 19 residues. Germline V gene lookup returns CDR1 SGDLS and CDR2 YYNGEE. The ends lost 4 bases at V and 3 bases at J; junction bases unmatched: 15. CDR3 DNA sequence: TGTGCCAGCAGCCCCAGGGGTAGCGGGGGGGGATTCCGCTACAATGAGCAGTTCTTC. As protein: CASSPRGSGGGFRYNEQFF.

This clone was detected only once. CDR3 in DNA: TGTGCCAGCAGCTTAAGTCATCTAGCGGTTCCTAGCACAGATACGCAGTATTTT. Its protein product is CASSLSHLAVPSTDTQYF. The chain employs TRBV11-2 and TRBJ2-3, with 7 bases aligning to TRBD2. The CDR3 totals 18 residues. Germline trimming cut 2 bases from V and 0 bases from J; bases unmatched to any gene: 11. Per germline, CDR1 SGHAT and CDR2 FQNNGV. The entire variable domain, with the rest obtained from reference TRBV11-2 and TRBJ2-3, is as follows: EAGVAQSPRYKIIEKRQSVAFWCNPISGHATLYWYQQILGQGPKLLIQFQNNGVVDDSQLPKDRFSAERLKGVDSTLKIQPAKLEDSAVYLCASSLSHLAVPSTDTQYFGPGTRLTVL.

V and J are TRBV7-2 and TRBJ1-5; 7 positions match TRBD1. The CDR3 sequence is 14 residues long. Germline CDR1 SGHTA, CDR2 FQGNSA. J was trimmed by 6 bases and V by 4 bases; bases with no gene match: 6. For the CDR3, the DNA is TGTGCCAGCAGCTCCCACAGGGGAGGTCAGCCCCAGCATTTT. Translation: CASSSHRGGQPQHF. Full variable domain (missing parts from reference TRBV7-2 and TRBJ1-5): GAGVSQSPSNKVTEKGKDVELRCDPISGHTALYWYRQSLGQGLEFLIYFQGNSAPDKSGLPSDRFSAERTGGSVSTLTIQRTQQEDSAVYLCASSSHRGGQPQHFGDGTRLSIL.

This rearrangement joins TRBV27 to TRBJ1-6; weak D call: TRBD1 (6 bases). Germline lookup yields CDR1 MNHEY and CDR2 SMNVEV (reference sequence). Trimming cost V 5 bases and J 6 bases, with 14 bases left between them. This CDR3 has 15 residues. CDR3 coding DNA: TGTGCCAGCAGTACTCCGGGGGCTGTTAATTCACCCCTCCACTTT. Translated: CASSTPGAVNSPLHF.

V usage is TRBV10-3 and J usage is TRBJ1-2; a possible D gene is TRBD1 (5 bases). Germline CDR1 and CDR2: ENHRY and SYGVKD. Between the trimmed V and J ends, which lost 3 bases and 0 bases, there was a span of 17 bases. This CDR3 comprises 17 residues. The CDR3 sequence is CAISDSLPGLTNYGYTF. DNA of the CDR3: TGTGCCATCAGTGATTCCCTACCGGGACTGACTAACTATGGCTACACCTTC.

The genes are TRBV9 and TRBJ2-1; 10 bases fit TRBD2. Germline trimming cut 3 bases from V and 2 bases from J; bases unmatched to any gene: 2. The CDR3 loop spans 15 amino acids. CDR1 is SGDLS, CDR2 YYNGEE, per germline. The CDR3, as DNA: TGTGCCAGCAGCGCTAGCGGGGGAACCTACAATGAGCAGTTCTTC. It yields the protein CASSASGGTYNEQFF.

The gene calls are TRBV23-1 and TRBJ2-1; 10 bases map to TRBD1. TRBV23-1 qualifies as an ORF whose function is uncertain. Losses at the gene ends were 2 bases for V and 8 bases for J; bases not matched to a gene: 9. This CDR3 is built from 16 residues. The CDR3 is CASSQRRDRGIDEQFF. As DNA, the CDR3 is TGCGCCAGCAGTCAACGCCGGGACAGGGGTATCGATGAGCAGTTCTTC.

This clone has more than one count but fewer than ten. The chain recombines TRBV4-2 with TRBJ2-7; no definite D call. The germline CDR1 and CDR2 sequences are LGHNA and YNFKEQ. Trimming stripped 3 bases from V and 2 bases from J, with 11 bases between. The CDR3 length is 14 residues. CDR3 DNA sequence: TGTGCCAGCAGCCAGGAAACAGACACCTACGAGCAGTACTTC. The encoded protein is CASSQETDTYEQYF.

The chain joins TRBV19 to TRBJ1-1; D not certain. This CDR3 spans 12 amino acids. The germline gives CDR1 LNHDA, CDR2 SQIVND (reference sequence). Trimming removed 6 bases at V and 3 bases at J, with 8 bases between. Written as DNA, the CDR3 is TGTGCCAGTAGGTCAGTATACACTGAAGCTTTCTTT. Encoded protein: CASRSVYTEAFF.

CDR3 sequence: CASINPQGFAYGYTF. The CDR3 DNA sequence: TGTGCCAGCATTAACCCTCAGGGGTTCGCCTATGGCTACACCTTC. The chain couples TRBV7-3 to TRBJ1-2, with D perhaps matching TRBD1 (6 bases). The CDR3 spans 15 residues. Germline V gives CDR1 SGHTA, CDR2 FQGTGA. Trimming cost V 7 bases and J 4 bases, with 19 bases left between them.

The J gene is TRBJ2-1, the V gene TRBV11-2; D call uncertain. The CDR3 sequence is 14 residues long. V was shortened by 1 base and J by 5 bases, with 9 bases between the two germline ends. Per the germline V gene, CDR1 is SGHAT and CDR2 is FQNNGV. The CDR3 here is CASSLASVNNEQFF. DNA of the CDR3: TGTGCCAGCAGCTTAGCCAGCGTGAACAATGAGCAGTTCTTC.

CDR3 DNA sequence: TGTGCCAGCAGTGGCTCCGGGACGGAGTCTGGGGCCAACGTCCTGACTTTC. Its translation: CASSGSGTESGANVLTF. V is TRBV6-1 and J is TRBJ2-6; D is perhaps TRBD1 or TRBD2 (5 bases each). There are 17 residues in the CDR3. Germline V gene data show CDR1 as MNHNS and CDR2 as SASEGT. V lost 4 bases, J lost 1 base, and 14 bases lay in between.

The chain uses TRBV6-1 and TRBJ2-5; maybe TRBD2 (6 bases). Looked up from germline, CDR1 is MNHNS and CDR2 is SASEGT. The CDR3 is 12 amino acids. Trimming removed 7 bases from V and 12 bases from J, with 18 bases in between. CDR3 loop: CASTSSEGRKYF. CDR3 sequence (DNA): TGTGCCAGCACCTCCTCGGAGGGAAGGAAGTACTTC.

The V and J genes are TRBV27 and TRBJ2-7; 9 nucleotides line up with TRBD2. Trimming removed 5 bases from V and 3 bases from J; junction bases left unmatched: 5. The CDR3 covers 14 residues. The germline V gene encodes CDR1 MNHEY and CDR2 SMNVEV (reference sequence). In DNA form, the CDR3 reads TGTGCCAGCAGTGGACCGACTAGCGGCTACGAGCAGTACTTC. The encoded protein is CASSGPTSGYEQYF.

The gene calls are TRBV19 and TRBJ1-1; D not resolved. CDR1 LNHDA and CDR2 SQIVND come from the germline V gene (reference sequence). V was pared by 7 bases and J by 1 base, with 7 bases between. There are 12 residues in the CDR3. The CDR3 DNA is TGTGCCAGTAAACACGGGAACACTGAAGCTTTCTTT. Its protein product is CASKHGNTEAFF.

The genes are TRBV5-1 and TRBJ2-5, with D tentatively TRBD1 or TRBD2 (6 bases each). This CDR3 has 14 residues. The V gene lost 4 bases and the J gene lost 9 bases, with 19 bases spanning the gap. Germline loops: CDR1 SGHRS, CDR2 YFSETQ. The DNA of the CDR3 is TGCGCCAGCAGCCAAGGGACTGCCGAGGGGGCCCAGTACTTC. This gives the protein CASSQGTAEGAQYF. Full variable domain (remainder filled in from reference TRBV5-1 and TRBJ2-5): KAGVTQTPRYLIKTRGQQVTLSCSPISGHRSVSWYQQTPGQGLQFLFEYFSETQRNKGNFPGRFSGRQFSNSRSEMNVSTLELGDSALYLCASSQGTAEGAQYFGPGTRLLVL.

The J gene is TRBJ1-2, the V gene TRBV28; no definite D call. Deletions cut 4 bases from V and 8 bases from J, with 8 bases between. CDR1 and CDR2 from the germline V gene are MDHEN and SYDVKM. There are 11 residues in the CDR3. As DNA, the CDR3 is TGTGCCAGCAGTTACCTATGGGGCTACACCTTC. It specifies CASSYLWGYTF.

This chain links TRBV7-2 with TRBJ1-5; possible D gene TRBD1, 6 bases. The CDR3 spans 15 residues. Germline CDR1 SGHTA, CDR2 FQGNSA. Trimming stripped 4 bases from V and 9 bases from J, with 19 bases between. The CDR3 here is CASSSLSSGAGPQHF. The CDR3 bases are TGTGCCAGCAGCTCCTTAAGTTCGGGGGCTGGGCCCCAGCATTTT. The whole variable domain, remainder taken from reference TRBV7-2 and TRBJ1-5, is GAGVSQSPSNKVTEKGKDVELRCDPISGHTALYWYRQSLGQGLEFLIYFQGNSAPDKSGLPSDRFSAERTGGSVSTLTIQRTQQEDSAVYLCASSSLSSGAGPQHFGDGTRLSIL.

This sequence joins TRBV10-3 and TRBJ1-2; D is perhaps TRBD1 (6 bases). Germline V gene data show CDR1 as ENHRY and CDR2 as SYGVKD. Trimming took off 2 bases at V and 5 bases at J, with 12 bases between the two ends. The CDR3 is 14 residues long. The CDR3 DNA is TGTGCCATCAGTGAGGTGGGGGCAAATTATGGCTACACCTTC. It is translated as CAISEVGANYGYTF.

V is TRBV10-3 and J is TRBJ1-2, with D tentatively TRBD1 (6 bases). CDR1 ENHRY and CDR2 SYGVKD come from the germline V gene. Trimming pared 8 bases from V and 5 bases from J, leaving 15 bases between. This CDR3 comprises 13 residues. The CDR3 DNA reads TGTGCCATCGATGACAGGAGCCTATATGGCTACACCTTC. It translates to CAIDDRSLYGYTF.